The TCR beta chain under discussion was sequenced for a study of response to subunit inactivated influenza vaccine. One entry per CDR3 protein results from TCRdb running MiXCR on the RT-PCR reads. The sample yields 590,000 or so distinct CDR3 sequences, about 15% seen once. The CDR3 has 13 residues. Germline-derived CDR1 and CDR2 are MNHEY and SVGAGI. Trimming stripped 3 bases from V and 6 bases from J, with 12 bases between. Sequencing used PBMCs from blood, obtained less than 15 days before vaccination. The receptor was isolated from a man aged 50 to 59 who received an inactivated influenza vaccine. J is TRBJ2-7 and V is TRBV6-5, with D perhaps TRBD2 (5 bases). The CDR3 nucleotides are TGTGCCAGCAGTTATGGTCTAGCCGGCGAGCAGTACTTC. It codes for CASSYGLAGEQYF.